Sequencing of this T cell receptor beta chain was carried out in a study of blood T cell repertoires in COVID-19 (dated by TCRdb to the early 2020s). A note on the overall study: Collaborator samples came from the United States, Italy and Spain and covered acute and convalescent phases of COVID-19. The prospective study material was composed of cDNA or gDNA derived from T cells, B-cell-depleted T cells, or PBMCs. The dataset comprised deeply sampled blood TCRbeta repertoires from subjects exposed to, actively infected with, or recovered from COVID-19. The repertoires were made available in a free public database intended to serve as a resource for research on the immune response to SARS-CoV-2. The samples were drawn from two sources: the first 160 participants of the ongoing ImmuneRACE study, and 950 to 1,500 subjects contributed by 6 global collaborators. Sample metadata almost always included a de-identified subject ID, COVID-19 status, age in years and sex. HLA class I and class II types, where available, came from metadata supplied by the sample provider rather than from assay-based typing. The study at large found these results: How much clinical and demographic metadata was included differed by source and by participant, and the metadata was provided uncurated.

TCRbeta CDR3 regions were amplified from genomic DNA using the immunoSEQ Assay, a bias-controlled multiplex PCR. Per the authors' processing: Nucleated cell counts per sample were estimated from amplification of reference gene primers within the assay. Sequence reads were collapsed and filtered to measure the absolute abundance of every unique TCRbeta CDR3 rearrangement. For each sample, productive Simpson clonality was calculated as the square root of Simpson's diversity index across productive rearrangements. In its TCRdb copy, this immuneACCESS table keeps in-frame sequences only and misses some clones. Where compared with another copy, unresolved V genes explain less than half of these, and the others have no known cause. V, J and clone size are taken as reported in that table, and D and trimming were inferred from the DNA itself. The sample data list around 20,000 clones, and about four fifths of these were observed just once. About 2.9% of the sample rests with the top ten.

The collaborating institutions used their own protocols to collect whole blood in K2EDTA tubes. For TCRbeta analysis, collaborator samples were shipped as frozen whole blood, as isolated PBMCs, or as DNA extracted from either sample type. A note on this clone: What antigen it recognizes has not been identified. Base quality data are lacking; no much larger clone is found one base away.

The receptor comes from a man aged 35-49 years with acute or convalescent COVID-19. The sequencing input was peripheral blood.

The CDR3 reads CASSAGWDTEAFF. At the DNA level, the sequence is TGTGCCAGCAGTGCGGGGTGGGACACTGAAGCTTTCTTT. Rearrangement joined TRBV6-4 to TRBJ1-1; a confident D gene designation cannot be given. From a lookup of the germline V gene, CDR1 and CDR2 are MRHNA and SNTAGT. From the cysteine through the phenylalanine, the CDR3 covers 13 amino acids. CDR3 DNA only is kept here, 39 bases in frame from base 1. Trimming at the junction amounts to 4 bases on V and 3 bases on J, and the germline ends lie 9 bases apart.